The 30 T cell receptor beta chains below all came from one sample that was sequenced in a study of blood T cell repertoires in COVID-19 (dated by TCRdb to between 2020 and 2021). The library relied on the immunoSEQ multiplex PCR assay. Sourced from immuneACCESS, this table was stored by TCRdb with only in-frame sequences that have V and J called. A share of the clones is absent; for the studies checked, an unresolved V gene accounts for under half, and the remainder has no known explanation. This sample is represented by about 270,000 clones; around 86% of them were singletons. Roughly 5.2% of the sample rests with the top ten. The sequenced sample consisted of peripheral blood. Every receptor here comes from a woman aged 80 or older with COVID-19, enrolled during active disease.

The CDR3 protein is CAWSSQAGGHEQFF. The CDR3 nucleotides are TGTGCCTGGAGTAGCCAAGCGGGGGGGCATGAGCAGTTCTTC. The chain couples TRBV30 to TRBJ2-1; 10 bases agree with TRBD2. The CDR3 is 14 amino acids. Germline CDR1 GTSNPN, CDR2 SVGIG (reference sequence). Trimming at V came to 2 bases and at J to 8 bases, leaving 6 bases not matched to a gene. Using reference TRBV30 and TRBJ2-1 for the parts outside the CDR3, the full variable domain is SQTIHQWPATLVQPVGSPLSLECTVEGTSNPNLYWYRQAAGRGLQLLFYSVGIGQISSEVPQNLSASRPQDRQFILSSKKLLLSDSGFYLCAWSSQAGGHEQFFGPGTRLTVL.

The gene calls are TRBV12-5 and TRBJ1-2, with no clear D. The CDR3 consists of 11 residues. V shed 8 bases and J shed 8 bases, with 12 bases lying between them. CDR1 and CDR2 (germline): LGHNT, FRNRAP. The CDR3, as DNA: TGTGCTAGTAGTGGGCCGGTCGGCTACACCTTC. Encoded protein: CASSGPVGYTF.

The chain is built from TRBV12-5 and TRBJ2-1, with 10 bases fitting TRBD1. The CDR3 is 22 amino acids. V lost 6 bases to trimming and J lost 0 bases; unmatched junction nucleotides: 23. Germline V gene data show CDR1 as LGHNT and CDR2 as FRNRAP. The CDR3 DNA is TGTGCTAGTGGCATACTTGGGACATCCGGGACAGGGGCCTATAGCTCCTACAATGAGCAGTTCTTC. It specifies CASGILGTSGTGAYSSYNEQFF.

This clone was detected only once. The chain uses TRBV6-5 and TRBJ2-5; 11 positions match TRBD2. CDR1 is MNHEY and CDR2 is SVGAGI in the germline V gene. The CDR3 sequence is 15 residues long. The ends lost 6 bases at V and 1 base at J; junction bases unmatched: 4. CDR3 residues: CASRTSGGSQETQYF. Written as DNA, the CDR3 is TGTGCCAGCAGAACTAGCGGGGGTAGCCAAGAGACCCAGTACTTC.

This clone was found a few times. The DNA of the CDR3 is TGTGCTAGGGGGTTTAGCTGCAATCAGCCCCAGCATTTT. Protein sequence: CARGFSCNQPQHF. The genes are TRBV11-2 and TRBJ1-5; maybe TRBD1 (6 bases). From germline, CDR1 is SGHAT and CDR2 FQNNGV. The CDR3 length is 13 residues.

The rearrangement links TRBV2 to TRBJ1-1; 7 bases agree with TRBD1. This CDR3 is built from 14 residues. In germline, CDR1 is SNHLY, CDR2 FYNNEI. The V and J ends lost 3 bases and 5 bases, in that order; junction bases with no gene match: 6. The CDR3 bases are TGTGCCAGCAGTGATGACAGGGTCGTAACTGAAGCTTTCTTT. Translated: CASSDDRVVTEAFF.

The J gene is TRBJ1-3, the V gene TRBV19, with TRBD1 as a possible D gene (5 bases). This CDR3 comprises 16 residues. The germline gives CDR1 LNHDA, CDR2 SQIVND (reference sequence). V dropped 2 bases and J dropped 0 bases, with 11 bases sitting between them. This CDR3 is CASSISGIGSGNTIYF. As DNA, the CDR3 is TGTGCCAGTAGTATATCAGGGATCGGCTCTGGAAACACCATATATTTT.

The CDR3 region has the DNA TGTGCCAGTAGTATGTCAGCAGGGAACAATTCACCCCTCCACTTT. Its translation: CASSMSAGNNSPLHF. The chain carries TRBV19 and TRBJ1-6, with D perhaps TRBD1 (5 bases). The germline V and J ends were trimmed by 3 bases and 7 bases, with 13 bases remaining between them. Germline V gene lookup returns CDR1 LNHDA and CDR2 SQIVND (reference sequence). The CDR3 length is 15 residues.

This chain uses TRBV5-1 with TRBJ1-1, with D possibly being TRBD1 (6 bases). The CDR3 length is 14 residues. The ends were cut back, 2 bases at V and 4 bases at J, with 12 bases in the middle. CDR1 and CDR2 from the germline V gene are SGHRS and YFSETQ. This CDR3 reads CASSLQGSVTEAFF. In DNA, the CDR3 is TGCGCCAGCAGCTTACAGGGAAGCGTCACTGAAGCTTTCTTT.

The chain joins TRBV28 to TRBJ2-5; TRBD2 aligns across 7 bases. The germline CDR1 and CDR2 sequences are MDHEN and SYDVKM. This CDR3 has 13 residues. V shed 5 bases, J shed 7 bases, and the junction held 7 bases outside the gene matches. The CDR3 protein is CASSLGLELTQYF. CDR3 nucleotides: TGTGCCAGCAGTCTCGGACTAGAATTGACCCAGTACTTC.

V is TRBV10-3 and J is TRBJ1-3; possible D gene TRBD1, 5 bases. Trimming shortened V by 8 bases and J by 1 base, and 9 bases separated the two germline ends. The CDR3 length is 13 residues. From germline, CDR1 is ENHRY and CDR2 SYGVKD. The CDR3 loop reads CAIQQESGNTIYF. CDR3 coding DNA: TGTGCCATCCAACAGGAATCTGGAAACACCATATATTTT.

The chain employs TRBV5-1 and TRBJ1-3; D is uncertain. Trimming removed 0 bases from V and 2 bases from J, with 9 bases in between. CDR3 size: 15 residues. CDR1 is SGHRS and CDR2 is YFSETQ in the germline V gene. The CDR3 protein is CASSLDLGTGNTIYF. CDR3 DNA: TGCGCCAGCAGCTTGGACTTGGGCACTGGAAACACCATATATTTT.

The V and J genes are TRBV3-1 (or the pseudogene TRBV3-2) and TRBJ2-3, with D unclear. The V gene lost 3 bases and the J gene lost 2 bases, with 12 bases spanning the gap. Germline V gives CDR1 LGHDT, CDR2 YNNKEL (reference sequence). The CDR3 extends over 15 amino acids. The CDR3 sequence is CASSQSDGSTDTQYF. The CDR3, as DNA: TGTGCCAGCAGCCAGAGCGACGGTTCCACAGATACGCAGTATTTT.

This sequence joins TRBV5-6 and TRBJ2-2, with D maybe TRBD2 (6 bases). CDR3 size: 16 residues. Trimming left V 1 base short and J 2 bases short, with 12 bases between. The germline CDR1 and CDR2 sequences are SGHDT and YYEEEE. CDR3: CASSLRGRHNTGELFF. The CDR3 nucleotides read TGTGCCAGCAGCTTGCGGGGGAGACATAACACCGGGGAGCTGTTTTTT.

The CDR3 is CASSQAAGGENYGYTF. The CDR3 nucleotides read TGTGCCAGCTCCCAGGCGGCGGGAGGGGAGAACTATGGCTACACCTTC. The V and J genes are TRBV18 and TRBJ1-2; perhaps TRBD1 as D (5 bases). The CDR3 contains 16 residues. V was shortened by 6 bases and J by 2 bases, with 19 bases between the two germline ends. Germline V lookup: CDR1 KGHSH, CDR2 LQKENI.

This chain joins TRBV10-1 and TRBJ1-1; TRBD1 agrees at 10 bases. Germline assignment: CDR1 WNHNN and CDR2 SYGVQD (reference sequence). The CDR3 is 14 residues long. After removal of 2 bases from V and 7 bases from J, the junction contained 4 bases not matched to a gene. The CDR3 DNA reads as TGCGCCAGCAGTGAGGGACAGGGGGACCGTGAAGCTTTCTTT. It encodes CASSEGQGDREAFF.

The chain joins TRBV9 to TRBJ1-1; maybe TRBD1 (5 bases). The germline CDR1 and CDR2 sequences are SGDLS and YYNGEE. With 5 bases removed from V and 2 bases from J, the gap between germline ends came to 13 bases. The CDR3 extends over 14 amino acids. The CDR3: CASSSQGSNTEAFF. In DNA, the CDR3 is TGTGCCAGCAGTTCGCAGGGTTCCAACACTGAAGCTTTCTTT. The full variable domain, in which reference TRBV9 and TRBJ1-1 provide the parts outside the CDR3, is DSGVTQTPKHLITATGQRVTLRCSPRSGDLSVYWYQQSLDQGLQFLIQYYNGEERAKGNILERFSAQQFPDLHSELNLSSLELGDSALYFCASSSQGSNTEAFFGQGTRLTVV.

In nucleotides, the CDR3 is TGTGCCAGCAGCTCCGGACAGAAGACCTACGAGCAGTACTTC. Translating gives CASSSGQKTYEQYF. The chain has TRBV7-2 and TRBJ2-7; tentative D call: TRBD1 (6 bases). Trimming stripped 4 bases from V and 2 bases from J, with 12 bases between. The CDR3 totals 14 residues. From germline, CDR1 is SGHTA and CDR2 FQGNSA.

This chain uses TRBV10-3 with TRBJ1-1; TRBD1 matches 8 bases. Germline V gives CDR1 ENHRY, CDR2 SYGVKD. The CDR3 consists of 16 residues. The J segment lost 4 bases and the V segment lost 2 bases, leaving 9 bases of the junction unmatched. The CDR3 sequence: CAISEGQGTSGTEAFF. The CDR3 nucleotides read TGTGCCATCAGTGAGGGACAGGGAACATCGGGCACTGAAGCTTTCTTT.

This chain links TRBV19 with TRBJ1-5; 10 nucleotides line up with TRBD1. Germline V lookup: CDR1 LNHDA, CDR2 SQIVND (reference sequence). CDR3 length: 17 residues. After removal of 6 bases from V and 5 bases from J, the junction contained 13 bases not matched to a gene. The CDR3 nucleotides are TGTGCCAGTAGCCTAAGACAGGGGGCGTCGGGGTATCAGCCCCAGCATTTT. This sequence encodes CASSLRQGASGYQPQHF.

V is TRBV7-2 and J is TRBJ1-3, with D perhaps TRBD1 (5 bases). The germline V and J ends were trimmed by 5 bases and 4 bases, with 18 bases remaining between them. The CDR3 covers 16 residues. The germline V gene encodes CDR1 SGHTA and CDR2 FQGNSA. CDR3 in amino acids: CASSPRDRSSGNTIYF. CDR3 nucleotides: TGTGCCAGCAGCCCGCGGGACCGATCGTCAGGAAACACCATATATTTT.

The CDR3 here is CASSSGGPANYGYTF. The DNA of the CDR3 is TGTGCCAGCAGTTCAGGGGGCCCTGCTAACTATGGCTACACCTTC. This chain joins TRBV5-4 and TRBJ1-2, with 8 bases identical to TRBD1. The V gene end was trimmed by 5 bases and the J gene end by 0 bases; junction bases not matched to a gene: 6. This CDR3 is built from 15 residues. Per germline, CDR1 SGHNT and CDR2 YYREEE (reference sequence).

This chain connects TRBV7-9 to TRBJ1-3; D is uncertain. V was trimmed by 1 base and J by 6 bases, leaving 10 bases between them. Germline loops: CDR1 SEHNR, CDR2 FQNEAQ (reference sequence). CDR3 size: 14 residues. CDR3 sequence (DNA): TGTGCCAGCAGCTTAGTCTCTCGGGAAAACACCATATATTTT. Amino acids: CASSLVSRENTIYF.

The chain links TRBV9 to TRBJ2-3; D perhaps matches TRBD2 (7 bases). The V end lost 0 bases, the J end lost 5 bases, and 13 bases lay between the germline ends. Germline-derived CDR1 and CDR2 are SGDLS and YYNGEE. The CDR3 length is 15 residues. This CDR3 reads CASSVEAGAGDTQYF. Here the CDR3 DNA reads TGTGCCAGCAGCGTAGAGGCGGGGGCTGGAGATACGCAGTATTTT. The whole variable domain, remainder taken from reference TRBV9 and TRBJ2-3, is DSGVTQTPKHLITATGQRVTLRCSPRSGDLSVYWYQQSLDQGLQFLIQYYNGEERAKGNILERFSAQQFPDLHSELNLSSLELGDSALYFCASSVEAGAGDTQYFGPGTRLTVL.

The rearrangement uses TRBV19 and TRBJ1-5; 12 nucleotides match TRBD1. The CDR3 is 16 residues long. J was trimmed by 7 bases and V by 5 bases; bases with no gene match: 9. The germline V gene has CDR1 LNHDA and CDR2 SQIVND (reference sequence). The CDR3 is CASSVSGTGGRQPQHF. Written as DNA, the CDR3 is TGTGCCAGTAGTGTCTCCGGGACAGGGGGCCGGCAGCCCCAGCATTTT. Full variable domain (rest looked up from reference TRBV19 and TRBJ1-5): DGGITQSPKYLFRKEGQNVTLSCEQNLNHDAMYWYRQDPGQGLRLIYYSQIVNDFQKGDIAEGYSVSREKKESFPLTVTSAQKNPTAFYLCASSVSGTGGRQPQHFGDGTRLSIL.

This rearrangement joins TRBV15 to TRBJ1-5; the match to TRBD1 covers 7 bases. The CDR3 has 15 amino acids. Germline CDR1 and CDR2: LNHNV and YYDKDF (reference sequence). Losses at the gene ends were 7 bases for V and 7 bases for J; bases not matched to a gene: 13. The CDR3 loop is CATNERRGRGQPQHF. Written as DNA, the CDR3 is TGTGCCACCAACGAGAGAAGGGGGCGCGGACAGCCCCAGCATTTT.

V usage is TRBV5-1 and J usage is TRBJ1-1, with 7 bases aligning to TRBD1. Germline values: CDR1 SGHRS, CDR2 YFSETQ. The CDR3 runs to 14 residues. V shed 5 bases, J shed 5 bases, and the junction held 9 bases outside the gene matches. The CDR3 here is CASSGRGRGTEAFF. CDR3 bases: TGCGCCAGCAGTGGAAGGGGGCGCGGAACTGAAGCTTTCTTT.

CDR3 nucleotides: TGCGCCAGCGGGACAGGAAAAGCCTATGGCTACACCTTC. Its translation: CASGTGKAYGYTF. V usage is TRBV4-1 and J usage is TRBJ1-2; 8 bases fit TRBD1. The CDR3 sequence is 13 residues long. Germline lookup yields CDR1 MGHRA and CDR2 YSYEKL. The V and J ends lost 8 bases and 4 bases, in that order; junction bases with no gene match: 6.

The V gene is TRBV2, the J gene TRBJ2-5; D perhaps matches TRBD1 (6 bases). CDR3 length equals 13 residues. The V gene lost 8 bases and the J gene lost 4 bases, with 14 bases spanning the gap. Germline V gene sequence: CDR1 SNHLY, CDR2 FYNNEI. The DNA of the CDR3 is TGTGCCAGCCGAATGGGGGCCCCAGAGACCCAGTACTTC. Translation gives CASRMGAPETQYF.

DNA of the CDR3: TGTGCCTGGAGAGCACAGGGATTAAGTAATTCACCCCTCCACTTT. It specifies CAWRAQGLSNSPLHF. The chain combines TRBV30 with TRBJ1-6; a possible D gene is TRBD1 (6 bases). Germline assignment: CDR1 GTSNPN and CDR2 SVGIG (reference sequence). Trimming pared 3 bases from V and 6 bases from J, leaving 15 bases between. This CDR3 spans 15 amino acids.